The TCR beta chain under discussion was sequenced for a study of cytomegalovirus exposure and HLA in healthy donors. This clone showed up just a few times. Its antigen is unidentified. Trimming cost V 3 bases and J 3 bases, with 23 bases left between them. The CDR3 has 18 amino acids. Germline V CDR1 and CDR2: SGHAT, FQNNGV. Study results and caveats: A later analysis linked a missense variant in DCLRE1C to the trimming of TCR beta V and J genes. The HLA-A and HLA-B alleles of most subjects were reportedly predicted accurately from TCR beta sequences.

Amplification used 60 Vbeta primers and 13 Jbeta primers. Produced via immunoSEQ multiplex PCR; TCRdb's table is partial and in-frame only. Of over 130,000 clones in the sample, 60% to 70% were seen once. The clonotype originates from a woman aged 60 to 75 in good health and CMV-seropositive. What was sequenced was PBMCs. The chain combines TRBV11-2 with TRBJ2-5; D unresolved. CDR3 nucleotides: TGTGCCAGCAGCTTCTACCCCGGCTCCGAGGTGGCAGAAGAGACCCAGTACTTC. This sequence encodes CASSFYPGSEVAEETQYF.